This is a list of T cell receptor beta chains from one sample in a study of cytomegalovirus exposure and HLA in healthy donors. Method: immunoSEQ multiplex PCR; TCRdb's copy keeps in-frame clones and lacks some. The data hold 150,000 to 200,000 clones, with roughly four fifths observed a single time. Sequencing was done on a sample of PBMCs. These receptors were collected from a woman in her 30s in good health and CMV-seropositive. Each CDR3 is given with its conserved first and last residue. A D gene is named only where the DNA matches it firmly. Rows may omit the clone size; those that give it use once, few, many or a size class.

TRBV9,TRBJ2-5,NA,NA,TGTGCCAGCAGCGTAGATCAGCGAGAGACCCAGTACTTC,CASSVDQRETQYF
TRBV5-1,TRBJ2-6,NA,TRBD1,TGCGCCAGCAGCTTGGGGACAGGTGGGGGGGCCAACGTCCTGACTTTC,CASSLGTGGGANVLTF
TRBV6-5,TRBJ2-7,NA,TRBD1,TGTGCCAGCAGTCAGGACAGGGTCGTCTACGAGCAGTACTTC,CASSQDRVVYEQYF
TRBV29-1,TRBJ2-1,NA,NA,TGCAGCGCGCGGAGGGACAGCCTATACAATGAGCAGTTCTTC,CSARRDSLYNEQFF
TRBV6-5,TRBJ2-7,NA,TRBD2,TGTGCCAGCCGCGAAGGAGCGGGAGCCGGGGAGCAGTACTTC,CASREGAGAGEQYF
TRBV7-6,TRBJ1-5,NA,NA,TGTGCCAGCAGCTTATACGGGGGAAAAGCCCAGCATTTT,CASSLYGGKAQHF
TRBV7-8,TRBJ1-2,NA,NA,TGTGCCAGCAGCATCCAGACAGGCCCCCTGGGTAACTATGGCTACACCTTC,CASSIQTGPLGNYGYTF
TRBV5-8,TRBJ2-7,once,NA,TGTGCCAGCAGGGAGGGGACTGCCTCCTACGAGCAGTACTTC,CASREGTASYEQYF
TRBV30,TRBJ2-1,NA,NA,TGTGCGGGAGTTCCGGGACAACCTTCCTACAATGAGCAGTTCTTC,CAGVPGQPSYNEQFF
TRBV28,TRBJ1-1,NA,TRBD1,TGTGCCAGCAGGGACAGGGTCAGAGTTGGGGACACTGAAGCTTTCTTT,CASRDRVRVGDTEAFF
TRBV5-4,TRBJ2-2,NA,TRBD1,TGTGCCAGCAGCGCGGACAGGGTTTCGACCGGGGAGCTGTTTTTT,CASSADRVSTGELFF
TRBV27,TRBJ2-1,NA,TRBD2,TGTGCCAGCAGTTTACTAGGACTAGCGGGAGGGGGAAAACACAATGAGCAGTTCTTC,CASSLLGLAGGGKHNEQFF
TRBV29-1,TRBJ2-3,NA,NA,TGCAGCGTTGTGCGCGGAACAGATACGCAGTATTTT,CSVVRGTDTQYF
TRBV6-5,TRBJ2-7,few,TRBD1,TGTGCCAGCAGAAAAGGCACAGGGGGTAATGGGGAGCAGTACTTC,CASRKGTGGNGEQYF
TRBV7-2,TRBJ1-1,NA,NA,TGTGCCAGCAGCTTAAAGGGGAGGGTGGGGGACACTGAAGCTTTCTTT,CASSLKGRVGDTEAFF
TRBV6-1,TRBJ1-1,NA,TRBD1,TGTGCCAGCAGCTCTAAGGTAGGGGGCGCTGAAGCTTTCTTT,CASSSKVGGAEAFF
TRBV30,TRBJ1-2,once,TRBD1,TGTGCCTGGGAGATATTCAGGGGGCGCGGGTTGGACTATGGCTACACCTTC,CAWEIFRGRGLDYGYTF
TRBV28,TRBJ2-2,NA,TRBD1,TGTGCCAGCAGTTCGATCTGGGACAGGAACACCGGGGAGCTGTTTTTT,CASSSIWDRNTGELFF
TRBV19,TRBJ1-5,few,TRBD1,TGTGCCAGTAGTGGAACAGGGGGTCTTCAGCCCCAGCATTTT,CASSGTGGLQPQHF
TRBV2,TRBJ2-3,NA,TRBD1,TGTGCCGTCCCCGGGACAGGGGGACAAGATACGCAGTATTTT,CAVPGTGGQDTQYF
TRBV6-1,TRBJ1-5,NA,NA,TGTGCCAGCAGGGACAGCCCGTGGCCCCAGCATTTT,CASRDSPWPQHF
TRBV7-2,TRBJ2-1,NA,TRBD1,TGTGCCAGCAGCTTAGGATCCGGGACAGGGGAGCAGTTCTTC,CASSLGSGTGEQFF
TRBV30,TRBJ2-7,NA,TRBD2,TGTGCCTGGAGTGTACTGGGGGAGGGGCAGTACTTC,CAWSVLGEGQYF
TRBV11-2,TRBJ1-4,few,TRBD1,TGTGCCAGCAGCCCATGGACAGGGCACGAAAAACTGTTTTTT,CASSPWTGHEKLFF
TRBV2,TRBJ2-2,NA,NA,TGTGCCAGCAGTGAAGCGCTTCTGGGGGGGGCGGCCGGGGAGCTGTTTTTT,CASSEALLGGAAGELFF
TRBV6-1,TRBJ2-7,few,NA,TGTGCCAGCAGTGAATCGAGCGGGCAGTACTTC,CASSESSGQYF
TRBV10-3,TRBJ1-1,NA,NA,TGTGCCATCAGTGACGGGGGAAGTGGGACCCAGTTT,CAISDGGSGTQF
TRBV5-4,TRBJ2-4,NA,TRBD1,TGTGCCAGCAGCGATGGGACAGGGGGCAGGAACATTCAGTACTTC,CASSDGTGGRNIQYF
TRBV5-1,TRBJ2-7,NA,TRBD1,TGCGCCAGCAGCCTGGGACAGGGCTGGTACGAGCAGTACTTC,CASSLGQGWYEQYF
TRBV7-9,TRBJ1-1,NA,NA,TGTTCCAGCAGCTTAGATGGGACTCCCCACGGGACTGAAGCTTTCTTT,CSSSLDGTPHGTEAFF
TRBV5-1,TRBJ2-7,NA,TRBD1,TGCGCCAGCAGCCCGGGGACAGGGATCACCTACGAGCAGTACTTC,CASSPGTGITYEQYF
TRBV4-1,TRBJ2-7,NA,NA,TGCGCCAGCAGCCAAGATCAATCGGACAAGCAGCAGTACTTC,CASSQDQSDKQQYF
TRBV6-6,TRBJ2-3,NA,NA,TGTGCCAGCAGTCACAACCCCACAGATACGCAGTATTTT,CASSHNPTDTQYF
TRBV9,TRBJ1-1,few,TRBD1,TGTGCCAGCAGTGTAACAGGGGTGCACACTGAAGCTTTCTTT,CASSVTGVHTEAFF
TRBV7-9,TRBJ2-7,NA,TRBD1,TGTGCCAGCAGCCTCTGGGACAGCTACGAGCAGTACTTC,CASSLWDSYEQYF
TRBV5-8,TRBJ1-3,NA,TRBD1,TGTGCCAGCAGCTTGGTACAGGGGAGAGGAAACACCATATATTTT,CASSLVQGRGNTIYF
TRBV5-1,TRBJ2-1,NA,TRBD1,TGCGCCAGCAGCCCGCCGGGACAGGGCTACAATGAGCAGTTCTTC,CASSPPGQGYNEQFF
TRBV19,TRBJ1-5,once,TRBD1,TGTGCCAGTAGTATCATGGGACAGAACAATCAGCCCCAGCATTTT,CASSIMGQNNQPQHF
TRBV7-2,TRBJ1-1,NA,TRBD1,TGTGCCAGCAGCTTAGTTTGGGACAGTAACACTGAAGCTTTCTTT,CASSLVWDSNTEAFF
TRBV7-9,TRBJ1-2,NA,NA,TGTGCCAGCAGCTTAACGGGGGATGGCTACACCTTC,CASSLTGDGYTF
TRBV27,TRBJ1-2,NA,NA,TGTGCCAGCAGTTCATCTATCTCCTGGGCAGGGAAGGTCGCCAGGGGCTACACCTTC,CASSSSISWAGKVARGYTF
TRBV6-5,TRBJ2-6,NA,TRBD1,TGTGCCAGCAATAACAGGGGGCCTGGGGCCAACGTCCTGACTTTC,CASNNRGPGANVLTF
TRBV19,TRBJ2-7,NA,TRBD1,TGTGCCAGTAGTATTGACAGGGGCTCCTACGAGCAGTACTTC,CASSIDRGSYEQYF
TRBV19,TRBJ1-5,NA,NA,TGTGCCAGTAGATCCGGGGGGGACGGTGGTATGAGGCGCCATCAGCCCCAGCATTTT,CASRSGGDGGMRRHQPQHF
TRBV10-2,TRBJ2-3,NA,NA,TGCGCCAGCAGTGCTTTGACAGGCCCAGATACGCAGTATTTT,CASSALTGPDTQYF
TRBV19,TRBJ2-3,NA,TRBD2,TGTGCCAGTAGCACCCGACTAGCGGGGTTCACAGATACGCAGTATTTT,CASSTRLAGFTDTQYF
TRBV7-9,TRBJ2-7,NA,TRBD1,TGTGCCAGCAGCCAGGACAGGGGGCGACAGTACTTC,CASSQDRGRQYF
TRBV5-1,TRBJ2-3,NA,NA,TGCGCCAGCAGCTTAGGGGGGGTATCAGATACGCAGTATTTT,CASSLGGVSDTQYF
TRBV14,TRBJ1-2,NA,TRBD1,TGTGCCAGCAGCCAAGGGAACCGGGACAGGGGGCTAGGCTACACCTTC,CASSQGNRDRGLGYTF
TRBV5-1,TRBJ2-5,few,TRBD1,TGCGCCAGCAGCTCCGGGACAGTCAGGGAGACCCAGTACTTC,CASSSGTVRETQYF
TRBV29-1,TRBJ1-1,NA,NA,TGCAGCGTTGCAGGGGCCCCTGAAGCTTTCTTT,CSVAGAPEAFF
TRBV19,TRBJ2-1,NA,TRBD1,TGTGCCAGTAGTATAAGGACAGGTACCTACAATGAGCAGTTCTTC,CASSIRTGTYNEQFF
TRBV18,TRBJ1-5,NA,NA,TGTGCCAGCTCGCCCCGAGGGGGGGCTGATCAGCCCCAGCATTTT,CASSPRGGADQPQHF
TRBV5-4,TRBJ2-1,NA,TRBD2,TGTGCCAGCAGCTCGATTAGCGGGAGCCCGTACAATGAGCAGTTCTTC,CASSSISGSPYNEQFF
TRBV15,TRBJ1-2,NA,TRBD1,TGTGCCACCAGCCCTCGGATTAGACAGGGTAGTTATGGCTACACCTTC,CATSPRIRQGSYGYTF
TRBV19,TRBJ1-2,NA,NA,TGTGCCAGTAGCCACTTATATGGCTACACCTTC,CASSHLYGYTF
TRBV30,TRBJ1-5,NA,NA,TGTGCCTGGAATCGAGAGGCGGATAGCAATCAGCCCCAGCATTTT,CAWNREADSNQPQHF